A selection of T cell receptor beta chains follows, all from one sample in a study of blood T cell repertoires in COVID-19. Data came from immunoSEQ multiplex PCR; TCRdb stores just in-frame clones and leaves some out. The table shows around 500,000 clones, with about 88% occurring only once. Input material: PBMCs or T cells enriched from blood (not recorded which). The source is a woman aged 55-70 years who had recovered from COVID-19. Each CDR3 is given without its conserved first and last residue.

TRBV5-6	TRBJ1-1	ASSPDSFTEAF
TRBV25-1	TRBJ2-3	ASSLTSGATDTQY
TRBV6-5	TRBJ1-3	ASSWGTGPSGNTIY
TRBV4-1	TRBJ1-5	ASSRASGWDQPQH
TRBV20-1	TRBJ1-5	SASPDRNFNQPQH
TRBV24-1	TRBJ1-5	ATSRQSNQPQH
TRBV27	TRBJ2-7	ASSLSLYPGEQY
TRBV27	TRBJ1-1	ASSLSSGAAIEAF
TRBV10-2	TRBJ2-1	ASSVPGILFYNEQF
TRBV11-2	TRBJ1-1	ASSLSAGGQNTEAF
TRBV24-1	TRBJ2-3	ATSLALAGTDTQY
TRBV4-1	TRBJ1-5	ASSQEGAAYQPQH
TRBV6-5	TRBJ1-6	ASGTGRAYNSPLH
TRBV5-1	TRBJ2-5	ASSAGLAGGQETQY
TRBV5-6	TRBJ1-5	ASSLAGGSGEPQH
TRBV9	TRBJ1-6	ASSRGGGSPLH
TRBV10-3	TRBJ1-5	AIKGAGDQPQH
TRBV5-1	TRBJ1-6	ASSFRVLNSPLH
TRBV12-5	TRBJ1-3	ASGLGQHSGNTIY
TRBV2	TRBJ1-3	ASSEVSGGNTIY
TRBV27	TRBJ1-5	ASRGTGGSLGNQPQH
TRBV3-1/TRBV3-2	TRBJ2-1	ASSQRGTGGYDEQF
TRBV18	TRBJ2-2	ASSPIRGQGGTGELF
TRBV9	TRBJ1-2	ASSPQSYNYGYT
TRBV4-2	TRBJ1-2	ASSQEAFNYGYT
TRBV10-2	TRBJ2-3	ASRRGGLGSTDTQY
TRBV19	TRBJ1-2	ASSRTLQLPDRNYGYT
TRBV27	TRBJ1-5	ASSLSGGAGKGQPQH
TRBV10-3	TRBJ1-2	AIGGTGRDYT
TRBV2	TRBJ1-4	ASSWRKANEKLF
TRBV7-9	TRBJ2-7	ASSITSGGASEQY
TRBV16	TRBJ2-1	ASSQIDKNNEQF
TRBV2	TRBJ2-6	ASRVSRSGANVLT
TRBV7-2	TRBJ1-4	ASSSAPGQGGKLF
TRBV29-1	TRBJ1-2	SVPTGAYGYT
TRBV6-1	TRBJ1-2	ASSVWSRDRGGGYT
TRBV15	TRBJ2-5	ATSRITGWETQY
TRBV18	TRBJ2-6	ASSPQGQSSGANVLT
TRBV5-5	TRBJ1-6	ASSLENRVSSYNSPLH
TRBV12-5	TRBJ2-2	ASGSITGELF
TRBV12-5	TRBJ1-5	ASGGGQANQPQH
TRBV2	TRBJ2-3	ASAQGAKTDTQY
TRBV28	TRBJ2-1	ASSFSGGGYNEQF
TRBV24-1	TRBJ1-2	ATLKPGTSDGYT
TRBV18	TRBJ2-1	ASSPSTGPNEQF
TRBV2	TRBJ2-1	ASSDRGGNEQF